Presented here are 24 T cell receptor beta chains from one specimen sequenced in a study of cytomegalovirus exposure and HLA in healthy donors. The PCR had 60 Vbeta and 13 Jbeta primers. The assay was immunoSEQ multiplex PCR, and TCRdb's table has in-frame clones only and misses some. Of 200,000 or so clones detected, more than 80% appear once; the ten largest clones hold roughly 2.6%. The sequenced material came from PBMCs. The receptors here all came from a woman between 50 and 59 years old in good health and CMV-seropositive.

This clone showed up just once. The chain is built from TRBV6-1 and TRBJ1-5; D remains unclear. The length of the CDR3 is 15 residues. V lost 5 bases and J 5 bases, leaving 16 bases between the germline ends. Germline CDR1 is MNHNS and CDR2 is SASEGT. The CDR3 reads CASSSLTVPHQPQHF. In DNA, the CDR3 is TGTGCCAGCAGTTCATTAACAGTCCCCCATCAGCCCCAGCATTTT.

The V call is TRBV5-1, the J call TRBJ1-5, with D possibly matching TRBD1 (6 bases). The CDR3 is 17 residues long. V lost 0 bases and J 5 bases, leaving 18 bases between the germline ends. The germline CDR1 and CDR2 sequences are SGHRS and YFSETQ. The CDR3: CASSLDRRQGQDQPQHF. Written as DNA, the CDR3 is TGCGCCAGCAGCTTGGACCGTCGCCAGGGACAAGATCAGCCCCAGCATTTT.

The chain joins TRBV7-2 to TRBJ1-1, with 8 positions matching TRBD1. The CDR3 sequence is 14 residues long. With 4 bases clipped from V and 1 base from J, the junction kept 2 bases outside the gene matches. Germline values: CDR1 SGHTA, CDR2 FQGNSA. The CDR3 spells CASSSGGKNTEAFF. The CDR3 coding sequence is TGTGCCAGCAGCTCAGGGGGCAAGAACACTGAAGCTTTCTTT.

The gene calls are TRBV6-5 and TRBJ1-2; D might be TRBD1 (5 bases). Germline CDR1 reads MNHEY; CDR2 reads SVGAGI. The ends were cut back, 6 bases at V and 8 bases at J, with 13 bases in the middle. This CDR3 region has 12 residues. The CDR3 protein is CASRQGGHGYTF. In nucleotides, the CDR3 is TGTGCCAGCAGGCAGGGAGGGCACGGCTACACCTTC.

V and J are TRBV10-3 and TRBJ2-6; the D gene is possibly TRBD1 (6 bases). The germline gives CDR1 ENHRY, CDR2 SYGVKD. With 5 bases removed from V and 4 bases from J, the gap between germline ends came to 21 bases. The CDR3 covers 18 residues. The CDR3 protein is CAISTGTPGLLGANVLTF. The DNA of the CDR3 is TGTGCCATCAGTACCGGGACACCGGGTCTTCTAGGGGCCAACGTCCTGACTTTC.

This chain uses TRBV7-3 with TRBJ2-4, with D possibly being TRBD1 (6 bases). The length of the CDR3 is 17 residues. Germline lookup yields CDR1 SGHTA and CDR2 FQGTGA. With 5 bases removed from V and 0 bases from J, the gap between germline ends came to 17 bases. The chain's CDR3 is CASSPGTTGIAKNIQYF. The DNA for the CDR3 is TGTGCCAGCAGCCCGGGGACGACAGGAATAGCCAAAAACATTCAGTACTTC.

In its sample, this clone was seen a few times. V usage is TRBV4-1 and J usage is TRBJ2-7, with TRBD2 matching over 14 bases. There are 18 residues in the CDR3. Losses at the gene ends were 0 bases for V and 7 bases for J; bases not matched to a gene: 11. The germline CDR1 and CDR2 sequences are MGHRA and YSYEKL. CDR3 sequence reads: CASSQDKGLAGALGEQYF. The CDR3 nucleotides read TGCGCCAGCAGCCAAGATAAGGGACTAGCGGGGGCCTTGGGGGAGCAGTACTTC.

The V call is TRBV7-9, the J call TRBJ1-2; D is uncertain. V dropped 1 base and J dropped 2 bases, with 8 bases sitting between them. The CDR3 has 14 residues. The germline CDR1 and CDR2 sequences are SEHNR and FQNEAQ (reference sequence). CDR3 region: CASSLDTINYGYTF. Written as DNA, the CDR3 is TGTGCCAGCAGCTTAGACACCATCAACTATGGCTACACCTTC.

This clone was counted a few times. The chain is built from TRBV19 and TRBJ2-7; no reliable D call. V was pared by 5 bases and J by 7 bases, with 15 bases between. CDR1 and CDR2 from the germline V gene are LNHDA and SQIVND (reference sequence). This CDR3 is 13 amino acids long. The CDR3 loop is CASSRAFVGEQYF. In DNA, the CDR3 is TGTGCCAGTAGTCGTGCGTTTGTCGGGGAGCAGTACTTC.

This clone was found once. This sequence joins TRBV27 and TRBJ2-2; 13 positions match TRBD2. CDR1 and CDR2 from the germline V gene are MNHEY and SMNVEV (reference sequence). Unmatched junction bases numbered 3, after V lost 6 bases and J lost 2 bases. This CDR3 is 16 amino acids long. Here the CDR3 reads CASSGLAGANTGELFF. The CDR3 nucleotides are TGTGCCAGCAGCGGACTAGCGGGGGCCAACACCGGGGAGCTGTTTTTT.

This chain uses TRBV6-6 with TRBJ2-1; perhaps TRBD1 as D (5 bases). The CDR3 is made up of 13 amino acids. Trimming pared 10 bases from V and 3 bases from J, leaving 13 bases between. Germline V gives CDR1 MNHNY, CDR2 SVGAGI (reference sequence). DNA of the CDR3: TGTGCCACTGGTGACAGTTACTACAATGAGCAGTTCTTC. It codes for CATGDSYYNEQFF.

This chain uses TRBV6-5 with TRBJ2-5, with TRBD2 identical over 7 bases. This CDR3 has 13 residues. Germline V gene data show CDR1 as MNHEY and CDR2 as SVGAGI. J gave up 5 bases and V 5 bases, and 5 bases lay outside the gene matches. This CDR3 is CASSRGLDETQYF. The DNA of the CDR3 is TGTGCCAGCAGTCGAGGACTAGATGAGACCCAGTACTTC.

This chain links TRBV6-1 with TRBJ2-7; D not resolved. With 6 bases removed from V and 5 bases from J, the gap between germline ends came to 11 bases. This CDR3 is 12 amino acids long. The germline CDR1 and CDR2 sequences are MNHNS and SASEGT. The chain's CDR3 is CASSRVPHEQYF. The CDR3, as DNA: TGTGCCAGCAGCCGCGTTCCCCACGAGCAGTACTTC.

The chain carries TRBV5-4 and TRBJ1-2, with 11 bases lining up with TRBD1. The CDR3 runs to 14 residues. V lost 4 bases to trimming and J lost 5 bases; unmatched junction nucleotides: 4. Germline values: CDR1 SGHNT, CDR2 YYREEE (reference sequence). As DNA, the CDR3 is TGTGCCAGCAGCCAGGGACAGGGGGAGTATGGCTACACCTTC. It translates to CASSQGQGEYGYTF.

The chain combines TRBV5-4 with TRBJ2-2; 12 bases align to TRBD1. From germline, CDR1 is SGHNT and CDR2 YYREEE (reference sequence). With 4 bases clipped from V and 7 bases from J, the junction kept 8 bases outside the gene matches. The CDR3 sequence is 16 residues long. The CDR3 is CASSLGTGGSGGELFF. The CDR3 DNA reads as TGTGCCAGCAGCCTCGGGACAGGGGGCTCTGGCGGGGAGCTGTTTTTT.

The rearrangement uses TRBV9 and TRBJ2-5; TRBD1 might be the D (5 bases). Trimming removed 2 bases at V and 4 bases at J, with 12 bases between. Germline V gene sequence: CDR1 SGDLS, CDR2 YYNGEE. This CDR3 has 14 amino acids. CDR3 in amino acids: CASSVGQGIETQYF. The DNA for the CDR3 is TGTGCCAGCAGCGTGGGTCAGGGAATAGAGACCCAGTACTTC.

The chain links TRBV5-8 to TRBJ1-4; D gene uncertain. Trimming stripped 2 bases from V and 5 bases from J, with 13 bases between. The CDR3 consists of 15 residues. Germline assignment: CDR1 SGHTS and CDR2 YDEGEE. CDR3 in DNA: TGTGCCAGCAGCTTCCGGGTCGGAGAGAATGAAAAACTGTTTTTT. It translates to CASSFRVGENEKLFF.

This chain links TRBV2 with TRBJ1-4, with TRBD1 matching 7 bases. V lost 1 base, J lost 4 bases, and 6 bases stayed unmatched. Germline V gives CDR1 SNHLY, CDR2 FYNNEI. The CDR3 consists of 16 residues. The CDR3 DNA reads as TGTGCCAGCAGTGAAGTACAGGGGAGGCTTAATGAAAAACTGTTTTTT. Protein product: CASSEVQGRLNEKLFF.

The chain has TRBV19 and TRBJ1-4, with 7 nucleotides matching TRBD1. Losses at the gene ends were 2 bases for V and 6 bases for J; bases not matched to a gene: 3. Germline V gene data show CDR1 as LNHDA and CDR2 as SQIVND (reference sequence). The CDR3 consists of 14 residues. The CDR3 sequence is CASSILRGDEKLFF. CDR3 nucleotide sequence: TGTGCCAGTAGTATACTCAGGGGGGATGAAAAACTGTTTTTT.

CDR3 DNA sequence: TGTGCCAGCAGCAAGGAGGGGATGGGGAATTCACCCCTCCACTTT. This translates into CASSKEGMGNSPLHF. This chain uses TRBV11-1 with TRBJ1-6; D perhaps matches TRBD1 (5 bases). The CDR3 contains 15 residues. The V gene lost 5 bases and the J gene lost 7 bases, with 15 bases spanning the gap. CDR1 and CDR2 from the germline V gene are SGHAT and FQDESV (reference sequence).

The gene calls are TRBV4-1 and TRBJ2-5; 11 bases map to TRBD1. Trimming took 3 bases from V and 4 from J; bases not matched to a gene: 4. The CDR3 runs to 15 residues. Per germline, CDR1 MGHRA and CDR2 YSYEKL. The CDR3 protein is CASSQDRGQGETQYF. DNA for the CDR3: TGCGCCAGCAGCCAGGACAGGGGGCAAGGAGAGACCCAGTACTTC.

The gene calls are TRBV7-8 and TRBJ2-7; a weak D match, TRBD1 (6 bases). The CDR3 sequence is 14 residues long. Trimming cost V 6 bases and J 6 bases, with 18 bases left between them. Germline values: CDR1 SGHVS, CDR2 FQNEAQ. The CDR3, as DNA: TGTGCCAGCAGGCTTATATTACAGGGTGGCGAGCAGTACTTC. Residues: CASRLILQGGEQYF.

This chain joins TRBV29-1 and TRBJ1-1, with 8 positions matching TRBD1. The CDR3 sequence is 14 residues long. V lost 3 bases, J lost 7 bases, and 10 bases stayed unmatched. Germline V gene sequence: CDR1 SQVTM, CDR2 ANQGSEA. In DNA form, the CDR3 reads TGCAGCGTTGAGAATCAGGGGGCGAGCAGTGAAGCTTTCTTT. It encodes CSVENQGASSEAFF.

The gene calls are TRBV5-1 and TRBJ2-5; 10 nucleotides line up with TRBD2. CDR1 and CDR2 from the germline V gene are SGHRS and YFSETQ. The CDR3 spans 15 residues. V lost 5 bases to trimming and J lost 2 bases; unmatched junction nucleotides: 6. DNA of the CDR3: TGCGCCAGCAGTTTTGGACTAGCGGAGCAAGAGACCCAGTACTTC. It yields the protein CASSFGLAEQETQYF.